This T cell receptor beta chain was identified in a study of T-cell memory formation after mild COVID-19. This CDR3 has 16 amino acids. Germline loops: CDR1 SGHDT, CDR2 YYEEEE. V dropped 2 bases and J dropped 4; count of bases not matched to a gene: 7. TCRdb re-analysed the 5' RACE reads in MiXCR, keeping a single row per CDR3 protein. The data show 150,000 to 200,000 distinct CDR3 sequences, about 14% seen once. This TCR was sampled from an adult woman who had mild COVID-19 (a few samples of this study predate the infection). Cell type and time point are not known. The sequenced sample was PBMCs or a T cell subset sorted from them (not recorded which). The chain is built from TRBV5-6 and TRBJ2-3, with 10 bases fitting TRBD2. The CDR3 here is CASSFRGSGRADTQYF. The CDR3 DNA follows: TGTGCCAGCAGCTTCCGAGGGAGCGGGAGGGCAGATACGCAGTATTTT.